The 21 T cell receptor beta chains presented below share a single source sample, sequenced in a study of T cell repertoires in cytomegalovirus infection. TCRdb reprocessed the reads with MiXCR, giving one entry per CDR3 protein. This sample carries about 740,000 distinct CDR3 sequences, under 40% of them seen once, and the ten largest clones take about 2.8%. The sequencing input was PBMCs. All receptors come from a human donor in good health (CMV status not recorded). Some clones in this sample may be carry-over from other donors' samples.

This clonotype was found a few times. V and J are TRBV6-6 and TRBJ2-1; TRBD2 is a possible D gene (5 bases). Looked up from germline, CDR1 is MNHNY and CDR2 is SVGAGI (reference sequence). CDR3 size: 12 residues. V gave up 11 bases and J gave up 2 bases, with 10 bases separating them. CDR3: CAAGSPYNEQFF. The CDR3 DNA follows: TGTGCCGCGGGCAGCCCCTACAATGAGCAGTTCTTC.

This sequence joins TRBV12-5 and TRBJ1-1; tentatively, D is TRBD1 (6 bases). Trimming shortened V by 0 bases and J by 2 bases, and 13 bases separated the two germline ends. Germline V CDR1 and CDR2: LGHNT, FRNRAP. The CDR3 spans 16 residues. This CDR3 reads CASGLVADRINTEAFF. CDR3 nucleotide sequence: TGTGCTAGTGGTTTGGTTGCGGACAGAATTAACACTGAAGCTTTCTTT. Based on the CDR3 plus reference TRBV12-5 and TRBJ1-1, the full variable domain is DARVTQTPRHKVTEMGQEVTMRCQPILGHNTVFWYRQTMMQGLELLAYFRNRAPLDDSGMPKDRFSAEMPDATLATLKIQPSEPRDSAVYFCASGLVADRINTEAFFGQGTRLTVV.

This chain links TRBV4-1 with TRBJ1-1, with D unclear. V gave up 5 bases and J gave up 4 bases, with 5 bases separating them. CDR3 size: 11 residues. CDR1 is MGHRA, CDR2 YSYEKL, per germline. CDR3 sequence (DNA): TGCGCCAGCAGCTCCTTCACTGAAGCTTTCTTT. This translates into CASSSFTEAFF.

This chain joins TRBV6-6 and TRBJ2-6, with a possible D match to TRBD2 (5 bases). V shed 7 bases and J shed 0 bases, with 13 bases lying between them. CDR1 MNHNY and CDR2 SVGAGI come from the germline V gene (reference sequence). This CDR3 has 16 residues. The CDR3 coding sequence is TGTGCCAGCAAAGCGGACTGGAGCTCTGGGGCCAACGTCCTGACTTTC. Protein sequence: CASKADWSSGANVLTF.

This clonotype has at least ten counts. The chain carries TRBV7-2 and TRBJ1-2; D call uncertain. Per the germline V gene, CDR1 is SGHTA and CDR2 is FQGNSA. The CDR3 length is 15 residues. Trimming cost V 2 bases and J 0 bases, with 10 bases left between them. The CDR3 sequence is CASSLRQAANYGYTF. The DNA for the CDR3 is TGTGCCAGCAGCTTAAGGCAGGCCGCTAACTATGGCTACACCTTC.

This clonotype came up many times. V gene TRBV7-2 combines with J gene TRBJ1-5; TRBD1 matches at 7 bases. The V segment lost 4 bases and the J segment 0 bases; nucleotides outside the gene matches: 3. This CDR3 region has 15 residues. Per germline, CDR1 SGHTA and CDR2 FQGNSA. CDR3 bases: TGTGCCAGCAGCTCGACAGGGTATAGCAATCAGCCCCAGCATTTT. As protein: CASSSTGYSNQPQHF. The full variable domain, its missing parts supplied by reference TRBV7-2 and TRBJ1-5, is GAGVSQSPSNKVTEKGKDVELRCDPISGHTALYWYRQSLGQGLEFLIYFQGNSAPDKSGLPSDRFSAERTGGSVSTLTIQRTQQEDSAVYLCASSSTGYSNQPQHFGDGTRLSIL.

Only a few counts were recorded for this clonotype. This sequence joins TRBV7-6 and TRBJ2-7, with D maybe TRBD2 (7 bases). The germline gives CDR1 SGHVS, CDR2 FNYEAQ. CDR3 length: 15 amino acids. V lost 2 bases to trimming and J lost 3 bases, with 14 bases between them. The CDR3: CASSLKGGPNYEQYF. CDR3 in DNA: TGTGCCAGCAGCTTAAAGGGGGGGCCTAACTACGAGCAGTACTTC.

This rearrangement joins TRBV25-1 to TRBJ2-5, with a possible D match to TRBD1 (5 bases). This CDR3 region has 14 residues. The V end was cut by 0 bases, the J end by 2 bases, with 7 bases between. Germline assignment: CDR1 MGHDK and CDR2 SYGVNS. The chain's CDR3 is CASSEYRVQETQYF. Written as DNA, the CDR3 is TGTGCCAGCAGTGAATACAGGGTTCAAGAGACCCAGTACTTC.

The rearrangement joins TRBV28 to TRBJ2-7; no definite D call. CDR3 size: 14 residues. V was shortened by 7 bases and J by 1 base, with 14 bases between the two germline ends. Germline V gene data show CDR1 as MDHEN and CDR2 as SYDVKM. The CDR3 region is CASIFVWGSYEQYF. In nucleotides, the CDR3 is TGTGCCAGCATTTTTGTCTGGGGTTCCTACGAGCAGTACTTC.

This clonotype was seen many times. This sequence joins TRBV7-2 and TRBJ2-7, with D perhaps matching TRBD2 (6 bases). The CDR3 has 15 residues. From germline, CDR1 is SGHTA and CDR2 FQGNSA. The ends were cut back, 6 bases at V and 4 bases at J, with 19 bases in the middle. The CDR3 reads CASRRLGTPLYEQYF. The CDR3 coding sequence is TGTGCCAGCAGACGCCTTGGGACTCCACTTTACGAGCAGTACTTC.

The J gene is TRBJ2-3, the V gene TRBV13; D may correspond to TRBD1 or TRBD2 (5 bases each). This CDR3 has 14 residues. Trimming stripped 8 bases from V and 1 base from J, with 13 bases between. In germline, CDR1 is PRHDT, CDR2 FYEKMQ (reference sequence). This CDR3 reads CASGPGRRTDTQYF. The DNA of the CDR3 is TGTGCCAGCGGTCCGGGACGACGCACAGATACGCAGTATTTT.

This clonotype was seen many times. The chain joins TRBV7-2 to TRBJ1-6, with 7 bases aligning to TRBD1. The V gene end was trimmed by 1 base and the J gene end by 10 bases; junction bases not matched to a gene: 4. The CDR3 is 14 amino acids. Germline V lookup: CDR1 SGHTA, CDR2 FQGNSA. The DNA of the CDR3 is TGTGCCAGCAGCTTAGAGGGAGGGGGCTCACCCCTCCACTTT. Its protein product is CASSLEGGGSPLHF.

V gene TRBV15 combines with J gene TRBJ2-7, with D possibly matching TRBD1 (6 bases). Trimming pared 2 bases from V and 0 bases from J, leaving 8 bases between. The germline V gene has CDR1 LNHNV and CDR2 YYDKDF (reference sequence). This CDR3 region has 14 residues. CDR3 sequence (DNA): TGTGCCACCAGCAGAATACAGGGCTCCTACGAGCAGTACTTC. Translation: CATSRIQGSYEQYF.

There are many counts of this clonotype. The genes are TRBV7-8 and TRBJ1-3; no clear D gene. V lost 0 bases, J lost 4 bases, and 13 bases lay in between. Germline V gene lookup returns CDR1 SGHVS and CDR2 FQNEAQ. CDR3 size: 16 residues. The CDR3 spells CASSLARAIPGNTIYF. The CDR3 DNA sequence: TGTGCCAGCAGCTTAGCGCGAGCAATACCGGGAAACACCATATATTTT.

To note about this clonotype: The CDR3 does not close with the conserved phenylalanine or tryptophan, likely indicating a read error. J is TRBJ2-4 and V is TRBV7-2; D could derive from TRBD1 or TRBD2 (5 bases each). The CDR3 is made up of 15 amino acids. V lost 5 bases and J lost 6, with 17 bases in between. CDR1 and CDR2 from the germline V gene are SGHTA and FQGNSA. CDR3 loop: CASSPRTGPGNIQYL. Written as DNA, the CDR3 is TGTGCCAGCAGCCCTCGGACGGGACCTGGAAACATTCAGTACTTA.

Here the CDR3 DNA reads TGTGCCAGCAGTTCGATTATTCAAGGGGCCAACGTCCTGACTTTC. Translated, it gives CASSSIIQGANVLTF. The chain is built from TRBV28 and TRBJ2-6; D ambiguous. The CDR3 extends over 15 amino acids. V was clipped by 4 bases and J by 4 bases, with 11 bases between them. In germline, CDR1 is MDHEN, CDR2 SYDVKM.

This clonotype was counted between two and nine times. The chain has TRBV12-3 or TRBV12-4 and TRBJ2-7; no reliable D call. The CDR3 extends over 14 amino acids. The V end lost 5 bases, the J end lost 2 bases, and 13 bases lay between the germline ends. In nucleotides, the CDR3 is TGTGCCAGCAGTACCAAGACCGGGCCCTACGAGCAGTACTTC. Amino acid sequence: CASSTKTGPYEQYF.

In regard to this clonotype: It is likely a read error, because the conserved phenylalanine at the end of the CDR3 is missing. It is unclear where the CDR3 begins or ends on the DNA, so no DNA is shown, and the CDR3 is as TCRdb lists it. The chain carries TRBV6-1 and TRBJ2-5; the listed D gene, TRBD1, was not tested against the DNA. Germline V gives CDR1 MNHNS, CDR2 SASEGT. The CDR3 numbers 10 amino acids, ends counted. CDR3 sequence: CASSASRAFL.

In regard to this clonotype: Lacking the conserved final phenylalanine or tryptophan, this CDR3 likely reflects a read error. It is unclear where the CDR3 begins or ends on the DNA, so no DNA is shown, and the CDR3 is as TCRdb lists it. The rearrangement uses TRBV29-1 and TRBJ2-1. The CDR3 spans 11 amino acids, including both terminal residues. The V gene's germline CDR1 is SQVTM and CDR2 ANQGSEA. The CDR3 sequence is CSVDGVRYRGI.

There are a few counts of this clonotype. This chain links TRBV19 with TRBJ1-2, with 7 bases fitting TRBD1. This CDR3 has 14 residues. V lost 9 bases, J lost 6 bases, and 13 bases stayed unmatched. Germline loops: CDR1 LNHDA, CDR2 SQIVND (reference sequence). Here the CDR3 reads CASEIRDSGDGYTF. The CDR3 nucleotides are TGTGCCAGCGAGATCCGGGACAGCGGCGATGGCTACACCTTC. Drawing the rest from reference TRBV19 and TRBJ1-2, the complete variable domain is DGGITQSPKYLFRKEGQNVTLSCEQNLNHDAMYWYRQDPGQGLRLIYYSQIVNDFQKGDIAEGYSVSREKKESFPLTVTSAQKNPTAFYLCASEIRDSGDGYTFGSGTRLTVV.

On this clonotype itself: One end of the junction does not line up with germline, which may come from a read error. The chain links TRBV20-1 to TRBJ2-1; tentatively, D is TRBD1 (5 bases). Germline V gene data show CDR1 as DFQATT and CDR2 as SNEGSKA (reference sequence). The CDR3 is made up of 16 amino acids. The CDR3 here is CSSRDWARVVYNEQFF. The CDR3 DNA sequence: TGCAGTTCTAGAGATTGGGCCAGGGTGGTCTACAATGAGCAGTTCTTC.